The 18 T cell receptor beta chains presented below share a single source sample, sequenced in a study of Ad26.COV2.S vaccination and SARS-CoV-2 variants. The protocol was immunoSEQ multiplex PCR, while the TCRdb copy is restricted to in-frame clones and leaves out a portion. Of 410,000 or so clones in the sample, about nine tenths were seen once. The treatment was: approximately 18 received Ad26.COV2.S at low or high dose, single or two shots; several received placebo; per-sample allocation not given. Day 63 after the first vaccine or placebo injection was the time point for sampling. The input for sequencing was peripheral blood, taken in a trial of Ad26.COV2.S vaccine versus placebo. Receptors originate from a person aged 18-65 years who received the Ad26.COV2.S COVID-19 vaccine or a placebo.

The V call is TRBV7-9, the J call TRBJ2-7, with 7 positions matching TRBD2. V lost 5 bases and J lost 3; bases outside the gene matches: 4. CDR1 and CDR2 (germline): SEHNR, FQNEAQ (reference sequence). The CDR3 is 13 amino acids. CDR3 nucleotide sequence: TGTGCCAGCAGCCCAAGCGGGGTCTACGAGCAGTACTTC. This gives the protein CASSPSGVYEQYF.

V and J are TRBV3-1 (or the pseudogene TRBV3-2) and TRBJ2-7; tentative D call: TRBD1 (5 bases). Germline values: CDR1 LGHDT, CDR2 YNNKEL (reference sequence). V lost 3 bases and J lost 5, with 17 bases in between. The CDR3 covers 15 residues. The CDR3 sequence is CASSQGLAGSHEQYF. CDR3 DNA sequence: TGTGCCAGCAGCCAGGGATTGGCAGGGTCCCACGAGCAGTACTTC.

This sequence joins TRBV2 and TRBJ2-4; 12 positions agree with TRBD2. The CDR3 is 16 amino acids. Germline V gene lookup returns CDR1 SNHLY and CDR2 FYNNEI. V gave up 5 bases and J gave up 6 bases; unmatched junction bases: 8. CDR3 sequence reads: CASSFELGLAGNIQYF. The CDR3 DNA sequence: TGTGCCAGCAGTTTTGAATTGGGACTAGCGGGAAACATTCAGTACTTC.

V and J are TRBV7-2 and TRBJ2-1; D possibly matches TRBD1 or TRBD2 (5 bases each). Germline CDR1 is SGHTA and CDR2 is FQGNSA. Trimming shortened V by 2 bases and J by 8 bases, and 25 bases separated the two germline ends. CDR3 length equals 18 residues. The CDR3 coding sequence is TGTGCCAGCAGCTTATCGTCAAAAGGGACCCCAGCACACTATGAGCAGTTCTTC. Translating it yields CASSLSSKGTPAHYEQFF.

This rearrangement joins TRBV10-3 to TRBJ2-7, with D hard to call. V was pared by 4 bases and J by 4 bases, with 11 bases between. The CDR3 extends over 13 amino acids. CDR1 ENHRY and CDR2 SYGVKD come from the germline V gene. DNA for the CDR3: TGTGCCATCAGTGGGCGTCGGCATTACGAGCAGTACTTC. Amino acid sequence: CAISGRRHYEQYF.

The rearrangement uses TRBV29-1 and TRBJ2-5; no definite D call. This CDR3 region has 14 residues. V was trimmed by 4 bases and J by 0 bases, leaving 12 bases between them. Germline V gene data show CDR1 as SQVTM and CDR2 as ANQGSEA. CDR3 nucleotide sequence: TGCAGCGTTGCGGGTCGGCTTTACCAAGAGACCCAGTACTTC. Amino acids: CSVAGRLYQETQYF.

The J gene is TRBJ2-1, the V gene TRBV18; D is possibly TRBD2 (6 bases). The CDR3 sequence is 15 residues long. V was pared by 6 bases and J by 3 bases, with 15 bases between. Germline loops: CDR1 KGHSH, CDR2 LQKENI. This CDR3 reads CASSPGTGDYNEQFF. The CDR3 DNA reads as TGTGCCAGCTCCCCCGGGACTGGGGACTACAATGAGCAGTTCTTC.

V usage is TRBV5-4 and J usage is TRBJ1-1, with D possibly being TRBD1 (5 bases). This CDR3 contains 14 residues. Germline values: CDR1 SGHNT, CDR2 YYREEE (reference sequence). Deletions cut 3 bases from V and 3 bases from J, with 12 bases between. For the CDR3, the DNA is TGTGCCAGCAGCTCGGGCCTCAGGGACACTGAAGCTTTCTTT. It translates to CASSSGLRDTEAFF.

CDR3 nucleotide sequence: TGTGCCAGCAGTTCGTTAGCGGGGGGCACAGATACGCAGTATTTT. Translated: CASSSLAGGTDTQYF. This rearrangement joins TRBV6-6 to TRBJ2-3, with 9 bases lining up with TRBD2. The CDR3 consists of 15 residues. CDR1 and CDR2 from the germline V gene are MNHNY and SVGAGI (reference sequence). V dropped 4 bases and J dropped 1; count of bases not matched to a gene: 3.

This chain uses TRBV9 with TRBJ2-2; TRBD2 is a possible D gene (6 bases). CDR3 length: 16 amino acids. Germline CDR1 SGDLS, CDR2 YYNGEE. Trimming cost V 0 bases and J 5 bases, with 14 bases left between them. The CDR3 region has the DNA TGTGCCAGCAGCGTAGATATACTAGCCCGGACCGGGGAGCTGTTTTTT. Translated, it gives CASSVDILARTGELFF. The full variable domain, with the rest looked up from reference TRBV9 and TRBJ2-2, is DSGVTQTPKHLITATGQRVTLRCSPRSGDLSVYWYQQSLDQGLQFLIQYYNGEERAKGNILERFSAQQFPDLHSELNLSSLELGDSALYFCASSVDILARTGELFFGEGSRLTVL.

V gene TRBV5-4 combines with J gene TRBJ1-5; 8 bases map to TRBD1. Unmatched junction bases numbered 6, after V lost 2 bases and J lost 5 bases. The CDR3 sequence is 15 residues long. The germline gives CDR1 SGHNT, CDR2 YYREEE (reference sequence). The CDR3 loop reads CASSLWAGGDQPQHF. The CDR3 nucleotides read TGTGCCAGCAGCTTATGGGCAGGGGGCGATCAGCCCCAGCATTTT.

The chain combines TRBV11-3 with TRBJ2-3; D possibly matches TRBD1 or TRBD2 (5 bases each). V lost 1 base and J 2 bases, leaving 13 bases between the germline ends. Germline lookup yields CDR1 SGHNT and CDR2 YENEEA. The CDR3 has 16 amino acids. The CDR3 coding sequence is TGTGCCAGCAGCTTAGGAAGGGACCCCCTCACAGATACGCAGTATTTT. Translation gives CASSLGRDPLTDTQYF.

The genes are TRBV19 and TRBJ1-4; no clear D gene. V was clipped by 7 bases and J by 0 bases, with 15 bases between them. The CDR3 is made up of 16 amino acids. CDR1 is LNHDA, CDR2 SQIVND, per germline (reference sequence). CDR3 DNA sequence: TGTGCCAGTACCTCCACGAGCGCTGCAACTAATGAAAAACTGTTTTTT. Protein product: CASTSTSAATNEKLFF.

V is TRBV6-5 and J is TRBJ2-2, with TRBD1 as a possible D gene (7 bases). The germline gives CDR1 MNHEY, CDR2 SVGAGI. This CDR3 is 15 amino acids long. Trimming removed 1 base at V and 4 bases at J, with 10 bases between. The chain's CDR3 is CASSYYRGGTGELFF. DNA for the CDR3: TGTGCCAGCAGTTACTACAGGGGAGGCACCGGGGAGCTGTTTTTT.

The V and J genes are TRBV5-4 and TRBJ1-1; D might be TRBD1 (6 bases). V dropped 3 bases and J dropped 6 bases, with 12 bases sitting between them. The CDR3 totals 13 residues. Germline V CDR1 and CDR2: SGHNT, YYREEE (reference sequence). The CDR3 spells CASSSERGSEAFF. The CDR3 nucleotides are TGTGCCAGCAGCTCCGAAAGGGGGTCTGAAGCTTTCTTT.

The chain employs TRBV6-5 and TRBJ2-7; TRBD1 agrees at 7 bases. The germline gives CDR1 MNHEY, CDR2 SVGAGI. The V gene end was trimmed by 4 bases and the J gene end by 2 bases; junction bases not matched to a gene: 11. This CDR3 has 16 residues. CDR3 in amino acids: CASSWFQTGPPYEQYF. In nucleotides, the CDR3 is TGTGCCAGCAGTTGGTTTCAGACAGGGCCTCCCTACGAGCAGTACTTC.

The chain combines TRBV5-1 with TRBJ2-1; 11 nucleotides match TRBD2. The V segment lost 5 bases and the J segment 6 bases; nucleotides outside the gene matches: 10. From germline, CDR1 is SGHRS and CDR2 YFSETQ. The length of the CDR3 is 16 residues. The CDR3 loop is CASSSTSGRVVNEQFF. Here the CDR3 DNA reads TGCGCCAGCAGTTCTACTAGCGGGAGAGTTGTCAATGAGCAGTTCTTC.

The V gene is TRBV4-1, the J gene TRBJ1-6; TRBD1 is a possible D gene (5 bases). Germline CDR1 MGHRA, CDR2 YSYEKL. The CDR3 consists of 16 residues. V was shortened by 4 bases and J by 3 bases, with 13 bases between the two germline ends. CDR3 loop: CASSPRTGLYNSPLHF. Written as DNA, the CDR3 is TGCGCCAGCAGCCCGAGAACAGGTCTCTATAATTCACCCCTCCACTTT.